This T cell receptor (beta chain) stems from a study of shared clonotypes between healthy human individuals. Study in general: The study drew on a couple of women and a few men aged 18 to 49 as donors.

The CDR3 consists of 13 residues. Germline V gives CDR1 SGHRS, CDR2 YFSETQ. The ends lost 9 bases at V and 5 bases at J; junction bases unmatched: 6. CD45RO-negative, CCR7-positively selected cells formed the naive CD8 fraction, excluding terminally differentiated effector memory CD45RA+ cells. The donor population consisted of healthy HIV-negative adults with no recent acute infections or vaccinations. The study ran the assay at deep level. Generated by immunoSEQ multiplex PCR, the TCRdb table keeps only in-frame clones and is missing some. The sample has around 600,000 clones; 95% are singletons. The chain has TRBV5-1 and TRBJ2-1; the match to TRBD1 covers 9 bases. The receptor was derived from a woman in her 30s in good health. Material: naive CD8+ T cells sorted from blood. The CDR3 region is CATGQGLNNEQFF. The CDR3 coding sequence is TGCGCCACCGGACAGGGGCTAAACAATGAGCAGTTCTTC.